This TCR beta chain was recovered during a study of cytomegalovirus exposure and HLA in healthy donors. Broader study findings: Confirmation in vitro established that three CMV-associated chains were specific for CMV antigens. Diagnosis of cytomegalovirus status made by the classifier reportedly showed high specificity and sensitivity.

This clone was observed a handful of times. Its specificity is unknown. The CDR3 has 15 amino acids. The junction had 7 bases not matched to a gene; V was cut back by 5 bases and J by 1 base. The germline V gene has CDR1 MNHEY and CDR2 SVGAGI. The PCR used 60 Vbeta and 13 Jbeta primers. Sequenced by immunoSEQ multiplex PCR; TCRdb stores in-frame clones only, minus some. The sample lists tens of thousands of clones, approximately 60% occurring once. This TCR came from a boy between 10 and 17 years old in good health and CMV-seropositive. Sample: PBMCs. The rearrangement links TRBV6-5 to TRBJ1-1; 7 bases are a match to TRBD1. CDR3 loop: CASSPRTGGNTEAFF. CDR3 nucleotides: TGTGCCAGCAGTCCGCGGACAGGCGGGAACACTGAAGCTTTCTTT.